Following are 6 T cell receptor beta chains from one sample sequenced in a study of blood T cell repertoires in COVID-19. Clones were read by immunoSEQ multiplex PCR, and TCRdb kept only the in-frame ones, dropping some. The sample has about 270,000 clones; about 86% are singletons. Sequenced sample: peripheral blood. The receptors were gathered from a man older than 75 with acute or convalescent COVID-19.

In its sample, this clone was seen once. V and J are TRBV27 and TRBJ1-4; a weak D match, TRBD1 (5 bases). The germline V gene encodes CDR1 MNHEY and CDR2 SMNVEV (reference sequence). This CDR3 has 15 amino acids. With 6 bases removed from V and 7 bases from J, the gap between germline ends came to 18 bases. The CDR3 region is CASSSVGGISEKLFF. The CDR3 nucleotides are TGTGCCAGCAGCTCGGTCGGGGGGATAAGTGAAAAACTGTTTTTT.

The chain recombines TRBV5-1 with TRBJ2-3; 12 nucleotides line up with TRBD2. V shed 4 bases and J 6 bases; nucleotides not matched to a gene: 6. The CDR3 consists of 15 residues. Germline V gene data show CDR1 as SGHRS and CDR2 as YFSETQ. The CDR3 region is CASSILAGGQDTQYF. In DNA form, the CDR3 reads TGCGCCAGCAGCATCCTAGCGGGGGGGCAGGATACGCAGTATTTT.

This chain joins TRBV28 and TRBJ2-5; possible D gene TRBD2, 6 bases. Trimming stripped 7 bases from V and 4 bases from J, with 16 bases between. This CDR3 is built from 14 residues. CDR1 is MDHEN, CDR2 SYDVKM, per germline. The CDR3 loop is CASTPVGRGETQYF. CDR3 in DNA: TGTGCCAGCACCCCGGTAGGGCGGGGAGAGACCCAGTACTTC.

This clone was detected a few times. The chain couples TRBV5-4 to TRBJ2-3; the match to TRBD2 covers 7 bases. Germline V gene sequence: CDR1 SGHNT, CDR2 YYREEE (reference sequence). The CDR3 totals 17 residues. Trimming removed 3 bases from V and 4 bases from J; junction bases left unmatched: 14. The CDR3 is CASSWEGRGRSADTQYF. The DNA of the CDR3 is TGTGCCAGCAGCTGGGAGGGGCGGGGCCGGTCCGCAGATACGCAGTATTTT.

V gene TRBV6-5 combines with J gene TRBJ1-2, with 9 bases identical to TRBD1. The CDR3 length is 13 residues. The germline V gene has CDR1 MNHEY and CDR2 SVGAGI. V shed 8 bases and J 8 bases; nucleotides not matched to a gene: 9. CDR3 bases: TGTGCCAGCTATCCGGGACAGGGTCGAGGCTACACCTTC. Protein: CASYPGQGRGYTF.

With regard to this clone: Germline is not matched at one junction end, which may reflect a read error. The rearrangement links TRBV29-1 to TRBJ2-5; 8 bases align to TRBD1. The CDR3 has 11 residues. Germline CDR1 SQVTM, CDR2 ANQGSEA. The CDR3 protein is CSVRDRRNPDF. The CDR3 DNA follows: TGCAGCGTAAGGGACAGGCGTAACCCGGACTTC. Together with reference TRBV29-1 and TRBJ2-5, the CDR3 gives the full variable domain: SAVISQKPSRDICQRGTSLTIQCQVDSQVTMMFWYRQQPGQSLTLIATANQGSEATYESGFVIDKFPISRPNLTFSTLTVSNMSPEDSSIYLCSVRDRRNPDFGPGTRLLVL.